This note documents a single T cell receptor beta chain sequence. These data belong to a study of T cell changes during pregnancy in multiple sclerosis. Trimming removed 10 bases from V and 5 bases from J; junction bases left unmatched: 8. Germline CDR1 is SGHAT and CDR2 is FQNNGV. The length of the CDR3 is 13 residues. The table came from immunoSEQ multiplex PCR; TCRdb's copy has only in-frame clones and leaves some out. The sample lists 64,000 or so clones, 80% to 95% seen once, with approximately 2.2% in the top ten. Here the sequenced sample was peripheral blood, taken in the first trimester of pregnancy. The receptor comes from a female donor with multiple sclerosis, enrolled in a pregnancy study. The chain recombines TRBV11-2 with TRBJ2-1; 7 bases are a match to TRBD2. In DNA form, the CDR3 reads TGTGCCATTCGGGCTAGCGGAGACAATGAGCAGTTCTTC. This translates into CAIRASGDNEQFF.